Below are 27 T cell receptor beta chains sequenced from a single sample in a study of blood T cell repertoires in COVID-19. Clones were read by immunoSEQ multiplex PCR, and TCRdb kept only the in-frame ones, dropping some. The sample consists of 110,000 to 150,000 clones, around three quarters of them appearing once. Material for sequencing was peripheral blood. These receptors came from a man aged 60 to 75 with acute or convalescent COVID-19.

The chain has TRBV5-6 and TRBJ2-2; D ambiguous. The CDR3 is 15 amino acids. Trimming left V 4 bases short and J 1 base short, with 11 bases between. The germline CDR1 and CDR2 sequences are SGHDT and YYEEEE. This CDR3 reads CASSRLTGNTGELFF. The CDR3 nucleotides read TGTGCCAGCAGCCGGTTAACGGGGAACACCGGGGAGCTGTTTTTT.

This chain links TRBV12-1 with TRBJ1-5; TRBD1 was called by the table and not checked on the DNA. TRBV12-1 represents a pseudogene. The CDR3 has 13 residues. CDR3 DNA sequence: TGTGCCAGCAGTCCTGTACAGAATCAGCCCCAGCATTTT. Translation gives CASSPVQNQPQHF.

The chain is built from TRBV7-3 and TRBJ2-1, with D hard to call. The V gene lost 0 bases and the J gene lost 8 bases, with 8 bases spanning the gap. This CDR3 is built from 13 residues. Germline CDR1 reads SGHTA; CDR2 reads FQGTGA. The CDR3 nucleotides are TGTGCCAGCAGCTTAACCCAGCGCGATGAGCAGTTCTTC. Translation: CASSLTQRDEQFF.

The chain is built from TRBV24-1 and TRBJ2-1; D perhaps matches TRBD1 (5 bases). The V end was cut by 0 bases, the J end by 4 bases, with 9 bases between. Per germline, CDR1 KGHDR and CDR2 SFDVKD. This CDR3 has 15 amino acids. CDR3 coding DNA: TGTGCCACCAGTGATTTGCAAGGGGCTTACAATGAGCAGTTCTTC. Translated: CATSDLQGAYNEQFF.

The gene calls are TRBV28 and TRBJ1-4; D remains ambiguous. V was trimmed by 6 bases and J by 10 bases, leaving 15 bases between them. The CDR3 is made up of 13 amino acids. Germline CDR1 MDHEN, CDR2 SYDVKM. DNA for the CDR3: TGTGCCAGCAGCCTTCGTAGTACCGGAAAACTGTTTTTT. As protein: CASSLRSTGKLFF.

The chain has TRBV29-1 and TRBJ2-3, with D perhaps matching TRBD2 (5 bases). V lost 0 bases and J 11 bases, leaving 12 bases between the germline ends. The CDR3 loop spans 12 amino acids. CDR1 is SQVTM, CDR2 ANQGSEA, per germline. The CDR3 spells CSVEDLGNRQYF. The CDR3 DNA sequence: TGCAGCGTTGAAGATCTCGGGAATCGGCAGTATTTT.

Written as DNA, the CDR3 is TGTGCCAGCAGCAATCCGGGGCTAGCGGGAGAGACCCAGTACTTC. Its protein product is CASSNPGLAGETQYF. The chain couples TRBV6-5 to TRBJ2-5; the match to TRBD2 covers 8 bases. This CDR3 has 15 amino acids. The germline V gene has CDR1 MNHEY and CDR2 SVGAGI. The V and J ends lost 6 bases and 4 bases, in that order; junction bases with no gene match: 10.

The J gene is TRBJ2-3, the V gene TRBV5-6; 8 bases line up with TRBD2. Germline V gives CDR1 SGHDT, CDR2 YYEEEE. The length of the CDR3 is 19 residues. V shed 1 base and J 2 bases; nucleotides not matched to a gene: 15. The CDR3, as DNA: TGTGCCAGCAGCTTGACTAGCGGCCTATCCCCCCGACACACAGATACGCAGTATTTT. Translating it yields CASSLTSGLSPRHTDTQYF.

V and J are TRBV5-8 and TRBJ2-6, with 9 bases matching TRBD2. The CDR3 contains 20 residues. Germline CDR1 reads SGHTS; CDR2 reads YDEGEE. V lost 0 bases and J lost 1; bases outside the gene matches: 11. The CDR3 spells CASSLARGGGLSSGANVLTF. The CDR3 DNA reads TGTGCCAGCAGCTTGGCCCGCGGGGGGGGATTAAGTTCTGGGGCCAACGTCCTGACTTTC. The full variable domain, in which reference TRBV5-8 and TRBJ2-6 provide the parts outside the CDR3, is EAGVTQSPTHLIKTRGQQATLRCSPISGHTSVYWYQQALGLGLQFLLWYDEGEERNRGNFPPRFSGRQFPNYSSELNVNALELEDSALYLCASSLARGGGLSSGANVLTFGAGSRLTVL.

This rearrangement joins TRBV14 to TRBJ2-7, with 7 bases that match TRBD1. The junction had 6 bases not matched to a gene; V was cut back by 1 base and J by 3 bases. CDR3 length: 15 amino acids. CDR1 is SGHDN and CDR2 is FVKESK in the germline V gene. The DNA of the CDR3 is TGTGCCAGCAGCCAAGGCCAGGACAGGATCTACGAGCAGTACTTC. Translation gives CASSQGQDRIYEQYF.

This chain connects TRBV6-4 to TRBJ2-2, with D hard to call. The V gene lost 3 bases and the J gene lost 5 bases, with 10 bases spanning the gap. The germline V gene has CDR1 MRHNA and CDR2 SNTAGT. The CDR3 is 14 amino acids. The CDR3 here is CASSENTGTGELFF. The CDR3 region has the DNA TGTGCCAGCAGTGAAAATACGGGTACCGGGGAGCTGTTTTTT.

The rearrangement uses TRBV2 and TRBJ2-7; D might be TRBD2 (7 bases). With 3 bases removed from V and 0 bases from J, the gap between germline ends came to 12 bases. CDR3 length equals 15 residues. Germline V gives CDR1 SNHLY, CDR2 FYNNEI. CDR3 sequence (DNA): TGTGCCAGCAGTGATTTCGGGGGGCTCTCCTACGAGCAGTACTTC. Amino acid sequence: CASSDFGGLSYEQYF.

The V call is TRBV7-2, the J call TRBJ2-1; 9 bases agree with TRBD2. The J segment lost 4 bases and the V segment lost 4 bases, leaving 11 bases of the junction unmatched. Looked up from germline, CDR1 is SGHTA and CDR2 is FQGNSA. This CDR3 comprises 17 residues. CDR3 in amino acids: CASSSQRTSEGYNEQFF. In nucleotides, the CDR3 is TGTGCCAGCAGCTCCCAAAGGACTAGCGAGGGTTACAATGAGCAGTTCTTC.

The chain recombines TRBV2 with TRBJ2-3; D gene unclear. The ends were cut back, 6 bases at V and 0 bases at J, with 10 bases in the middle. The CDR3 runs to 14 residues. Germline V lookup: CDR1 SNHLY, CDR2 FYNNEI. CDR3 loop: CASRTPSSTDTQYF. DNA of the CDR3: TGTGCCAGCAGAACACCCTCCAGCACAGATACGCAGTATTTT.

The rearrangement uses TRBV14 and TRBJ1-4; D ambiguous. The CDR3 sequence is 17 residues long. Germline CDR1 SGHDN, CDR2 FVKESK. V gave up 1 base and J gave up 0 bases, with 12 bases separating them. The CDR3 region has the DNA TGTGCCAGCAGCCAAGTGGAGTGGCCAGCAACTAATGAAAAACTGTTTTTT. Translated: CASSQVEWPATNEKLFF. Full variable domain (missing parts from reference TRBV14 and TRBJ1-4): EAGVTQFPSHSVIEKGQTVTLRCDPISGHDNLYWYRRVMGKEIKFLLHFVKESKQDESGMPNNRFLAERTGGTYSTLKVQPAELEDSGVYFCASSQVEWPATNEKLFFGSGTQLSVL.

This chain joins TRBV6-6 and TRBJ2-1; 12 bases fit TRBD2. V trimming: 6 bases; J trimming: 8 bases; junction bases outside the gene matches: 8. Germline assignment: CDR1 MNHNY and CDR2 SVGAGI (reference sequence). CDR3 length equals 15 residues. Written as DNA, the CDR3 is TGTGCCAGCAGGAACCTAGCGGGAGGGGACCATGAGCAGTTCTTC. Protein product: CASRNLAGGDHEQFF.

V gene TRBV7-9 combines with J gene TRBJ1-4; D is ambiguous. The germline V gene encodes CDR1 SEHNR and CDR2 FQNEAQ (reference sequence). Trimming stripped 5 bases from V and 0 bases from J, with 10 bases between. The CDR3 loop spans 15 amino acids. CDR3 in amino acids: CASSGEQTTNEKLFF. In DNA, the CDR3 is TGTGCCAGCAGCGGCGAACAGACAACTAATGAAAAACTGTTTTTT.

The chain carries TRBV27 and TRBJ2-7; weak D call: TRBD2 (7 bases). Germline V CDR1 and CDR2: MNHEY, SMNVEV (reference sequence). The CDR3 is 15 amino acids. V was trimmed by 7 bases and J by 1 base, leaving 17 bases between them. The CDR3 loop is CASTYRASGSYEQYF. Here the CDR3 DNA reads TGTGCCAGCACCTACAGGGCTAGCGGATCCTACGAGCAGTACTTC.

The chain recombines TRBV24-1 with TRBJ1-2; D perhaps matches TRBD1 (6 bases). CDR3 size: 14 residues. From germline, CDR1 is KGHDR and CDR2 SFDVKD. Trimming removed 7 bases from V and 6 bases from J, with 17 bases in between. In DNA form, the CDR3 reads TGTGCCACCAGCGCGACAGGTTCCCGGGATGGCTACACCTTC. This codes for CATSATGSRDGYTF.

The sample holds a few counts of this clone. The genes are TRBV30 and TRBJ2-7, with a tentative D call TRBD2 (6 bases). V was pared by 3 bases and J by 3 bases, with 9 bases between. The CDR3 extends over 12 amino acids. Germline CDR1 GTSNPN, CDR2 SVGIG (reference sequence). The CDR3 nucleotides are TGTGCCTGGAGCGGGAGCGGCTACGAGCAGTACTTC. It codes for CAWSGSGYEQYF.

V and J are TRBV28 and TRBJ2-3; D unresolved. Trimming left V 3 bases short and J 2 bases short, with 9 bases between. The CDR3 runs to 14 residues. Germline V CDR1 and CDR2: MDHEN, SYDVKM. CDR3 DNA: TGTGCCAGCAGTTTTTCGTCTAACACAGATACGCAGTATTTT. Translated: CASSFSSNTDTQYF. The whole variable domain, filled in from reference TRBV28 and TRBJ2-3, reads DVKVTQSSRYLVKRTGEKVFLECVQDMDHENMFWYRQDPGLGLRLIYFSYDVKMKEKGDIPEGYSVSREKKERFSLILESASTNQTSMYLCASSFSSNTDTQYFGPGTRLTVL.

The rearrangement links TRBV5-4 to TRBJ1-3; D remains ambiguous. This CDR3 has 14 amino acids. Germline CDR1 and CDR2: SGHNT and YYREEE (reference sequence). Trimming took 0 bases from V and 3 from J, leaving 7 bases between them. CDR3 nucleotide sequence: TGTGCCAGCAGCTTGGATACAGTTGGAAACACCATATATTTT. It yields the protein CASSLDTVGNTIYF.

The chain has TRBV28 and TRBJ1-5; TRBD1 matches 8 bases. The CDR3 spans 14 residues. Germline V CDR1 and CDR2: MDHEN, SYDVKM. Trimming removed 3 bases from V and 4 bases from J; junction bases left unmatched: 2. The DNA for the CDR3 is TGTGCCAGCAGTTTCGGGACAGGTAATCAGCCCCAGCATTTT. Amino acid sequence: CASSFGTGNQPQHF.

This chain links TRBV3-1 (or the pseudogene TRBV3-2) with TRBJ2-1, with 7 nucleotides matching TRBD2. Looked up from germline, CDR1 is LGHDT and CDR2 is YNNKEL (reference sequence). This CDR3 is 12 amino acids long. After removal of 8 bases from V and 7 bases from J, the junction contained 5 bases not matched to a gene. The CDR3 loop is CASGRVWNEQFF. As DNA, the CDR3 is TGTGCCAGCGGGAGGGTATGGAATGAGCAGTTCTTC.

The chain joins TRBV21-1 to TRBJ1-1. TRBV21-1 is a known pseudogene. The CDR3 length is 21 residues. CDR3 protein: CASSTHGRGAPPLDEDTEAFF. DNA for the CDR3: TGTGCCAGCAGCACCCATGGGAGGGGGGCGCCCCCGTTAGATGAGGACACTGAAGCTTTCTTT.

V and J are TRBV5-8 and TRBJ1-6, with 8 bases that match TRBD1. Germline V gene data show CDR1 as SGHTS and CDR2 as YDEGEE. The V segment lost 4 bases and the J segment 7 bases; nucleotides outside the gene matches: 1. This CDR3 comprises 13 residues. CDR3 nucleotides: TGTGCCAGCAGCGACAGGGGAAATTCACCCCTCCACTTT. Protein: CASSDRGNSPLHF.

This chain links TRBV4-2 with TRBJ1-2; no firm D call. Trimming took off 2 bases at V and 4 bases at J, with 11 bases between the two ends. Germline CDR1 LGHNA, CDR2 YNFKEQ. CDR3 length: 14 residues. The CDR3 sequence: CASSQKPASYGYTF. DNA for the CDR3: TGTGCCAGCAGCCAAAAACCAGCGAGCTATGGCTACACCTTC.